These T cell receptor beta chains were read from a single sample in a study of T cell repertoires in cytomegalovirus infection. Their antigens are not known. TCRdb redid the calling of the reads with MiXCR, one entry per CDR3 protein. There are hundreds of thousands of distinct CDR3 sequences in the sample; just under 30% occur only once, and roughly 20% lies in the top ten. This sample comprised cultured PBMCs, obtained from culture after CMV antigen stimulation. The source is a human donor in good health (CMV status not recorded). Some clones in this sample may be carry-over from other donors' samples. Both conserved end residues are part of each CDR3. Fields, in order: V gene, J gene, CDR3 length, clone size, D gene, CDR3 DNA, CDR3 protein. A D gene is named only where the DNA matches it firmly. Not all rows give a size; the values are once, few, many and, for expanded clones, a class.

>TRBV7-2|TRBJ1-2|14|many|TRBD1
TGTGCCAGCAGCCCTGACAGGGGGCGAGTTGGCTACACCTTC
CASSPDRGRVGYTF
>TRBV28|TRBJ2-1|13|NA|NA
TGTGCCAGCAGGCCGGCTAATCTCAATGAGCAGTTCTTC
CASRPANLNEQFF
>TRBV7-6|TRBJ2-1|17|many|NA
TGTGCCAGCAGGGATGCGAGACAGGAGCTCTCCTACAATGAGCAGTTCTTC
CASRDARQELSYNEQFF
>TRBV7-3|TRBJ1-5|13|few|TRBD1
TGTGCCAGCAGCCCGGGACAGGATCAGCCCCAGCATTTT
CASSPGQDQPQHF
>TRBV29-1|TRBJ1-1|14|few|NA
TGCAGCGTTGGCCCCCGACAGGCTAACACTGAAGCTTTCTTT
CSVGPRQANTEAFF
>TRBV29-1|TRBJ2-3|15|NA|NA
TGCAGCGTTCTCCAAGCGGAAACCAGCACAGATACGCAGTATTTT
CSVLQAETSTDTQYF
>TRBV6-1|TRBJ1-1|14|few|TRBD1
TGTGCCAGCATACGTGACAGGGGGCAAACTGAAGCTTTCTTT
CASIRDRGQTEAFF
>TRBV15|TRBJ2-1|13|NA|NA
TGTGCCACCAGCAGAGGTCTCTACAATGAGCAGTTCTTC
CATSRGLYNEQFF
>TRBV2|TRBJ1-5|14|few|NA
TGTGCCAGCACCTATGACGGTAGCAATCAGCCCCAGCATTTT
CASTYDGSNQPQHF
>TRBV27|TRBJ1-2|14|NA|NA
TGTGCCAGCAGTTTATCACCAGGGCTCGATGGCTACACCTTC
CASSLSPGLDGYTF
>TRBV7-8|TRBJ1-1|13|few|NA
TGTGCCAGCAGCTTAGAAGGGGACCTGAGAGCTTTCTTT
CASSLEGDLRAFF
>TRBV28|TRBJ1-5|13|few|NA
TGTGCCAGCAGCCCTTGGCGTCTTCAGCCCCAGCATTTT
CASSPWRLQPQHF
>TRBV20-1|TRBJ2-1|14|NA|NA
TGCAGTGCTTTGGTGGGGAGACTACACAATGAGCAGTTCTTC
CSALVGRLHNEQFF
>TRBV12-3/TRBV12-4|TRBJ1-3|16|few|NA
TGTGCCAGCAGTTTGGGGGGGGGCCTCTCTGGAAACACCATATATTTT
CASSLGGGLSGNTIYF
>TRBV11-2|TRBJ2-5|18|NA|NA
TGTGCCAGCAGCTTAGACCCCCCAGTTTTAGCGGCTCAAGAGACCCAGTACTTC
CASSLDPPVLAAQETQYF
>TRBV12-3/TRBV12-4|TRBJ2-3|13|NA|NA
TGTGCCAGCATCTCCCTTGGCTCAGATACGCAGTATTTT
CASISLGSDTQYF
>TRBV28|TRBJ2-7|14|NA|NA
TGTGCCAGCAGTTCGTGGGACATTACCTACGAGCAGTACTTC
CASSSWDITYEQYF
>TRBV28|TRBJ2-1|12|NA|NA
TGTGCCTCTGGGGTCCCCTACAATGAGCAGTTCTTC
CASGVPYNEQFF
>TRBV28|TRBJ1-1|14|NA|NA
TGTGCCAGCAGTTTGAGGAATGCGGACACTGAAGCTTTCTTT
CASSLRNADTEAFF
>TRBV7-6|TRBJ2-5|18|NA|TRBD2
TGTGCCAGCAGCCATGGACTAGCGGGAGTCGCCCCACAAGAGACCCAGTACTTC
CASSHGLAGVAPQETQYF
>TRBV6-5|TRBJ1-6|15|few|NA
TGTGCCAGCGGCCGGTTTGGGACGGTTAGTTCACCCCTCCACTTT
CASGRFGTVSSPLHF
>TRBV7-6|TRBJ2-1|14|NA|NA
TGTGCCAGCAGCATCGACAGTACCAACAATGAGCAGTTCTTC
CASSIDSTNNEQFF
>TRBV24-1|TRBJ2-2|15|few|NA
TGTGCCACCAGTGATCCAGCAGGGAACACCGGGGAGCTGTTTTTT
CATSDPAGNTGELFF
>TRBV5-4|TRBJ1-5|16|NA|NA
TGTGCCAGCAGCCCGGGTCCGGAGGGGTTCGGTCAGCCCCAGCATTTT
CASSPGPEGFGQPQHF
>TRBV20-1|TRBJ2-3|14|NA|NA
TGCAGTGCTAGGAGGGGGGCTGACACAGATACGCAGTATTTT
CSARRGADTDTQYF
>TRBV7-2|TRBJ2-5|17|many|TRBD2
TGTGCCAGCAGCTTAGCGCGTACTAGCGGAGCCGGGGAGACCCAGTACTTC
CASSLARTSGAGETQYF
>TRBV15|TRBJ1-1|14|few|NA
TGTGCCACCGACTCCTCAGTAAGGGGCACTGAAGCTTTCTTT
CATDSSVRGTEAFF
>TRBV15|TRBJ1-1|14|NA|NA
TGTGCCACCAGCAGAGATAGGGGGGGCACTGAAGCTTTCTTT
CATSRDRGGTEAFF
>TRBV19|TRBJ1-4|15|NA|NA
TGTGCCAGTAGTATCGGGGGAGACCTTAATGAAAAACTGTTTTTT
CASSIGGDLNEKLFF
>TRBV18|TRBJ1-6|15|many|NA
TGTGCCAGCTCACCACGGCAGGGTGGAGATTCACCCCTCCACTTT
CASSPRQGGDSPLHF
>TRBV12-3/TRBV12-4|TRBJ2-1|17|few|TRBD2
TGTGCCAGCAGCCATGGACTAGCGGGAGGAGTATACAATGAGCAGTTCTTC
CASSHGLAGGVYNEQFF
>TRBV7-8|TRBJ1-5|14|many|TRBD1
TGTGCCAGCAGCTTGGGACAGGGCGGACAGCCCCAGCATTTT
CASSLGQGGQPQHF
>TRBV6-8|TRBJ2-7|13|NA|NA
TGTGCCAGCAGGCTGACAGGAGCCTACGAGCAGTACTTC
CASRLTGAYEQYF
>TRBV2|TRBJ2-1|12|few|TRBD2
TGTGCCAGCACCGGGGGGTACAATGAGCAGTTCTTC
CASTGGYNEQFF
>TRBV25-1|TRBJ1-2|14|NA|NA
TGTGCCAGCAGTGAAAGGAGACGTGACTATGGCTACACCTTC
CASSERRRDYGYTF
>TRBV13|TRBJ1-6|15|few|NA
TGTGCCAGCAGTTATAGGGGCACGGATAATTCACCCCTCCACTTT
CASSYRGTDNSPLHF
>TRBV7-8|TRBJ2-7|15|NA|TRBD2
TGTGCCAGCAGCGGCGGGGGGCCCGACTCCTACGAGCAGTACTTC
CASSGGGPDSYEQYF
>TRBV30|TRBJ1-1|14|once|NA
TGTGCCTGGAGTCTTTTTCTAGAGAGCACTGAAGCTTTCTTT
CAWSLFLESTEAFF
>TRBV7-3|TRBJ2-1|15|few|NA
TGTGCCAGCAGCTTTCAGGGAAATTCCTACAATGAGCAGTTCTTC
CASSFQGNSYNEQFF
>TRBV20-1|TRBJ2-3|13|NA|NA
TGCAGTGCTAGGTCGGCAGGGGCAGATACGCAGTATTTT
CSARSAGADTQYF
>TRBV4-1|TRBJ2-7|15|NA|TRBD1
TGCGCCAGCAGCTCCGACAGGGGTCGTCAGAGCGAGCAGTACTTC
CASSSDRGRQSEQYF
>TRBV23-1|TRBJ2-1|17|NA|NA
TGCGCCAGCAGTCCCCCAGTGGGGACCTACGCCTACAATGAGCAGTTCTTC
CASSPPVGTYAYNEQFF